The rows below give T cell receptor beta chains drawn from one sample of a study of cytomegalovirus exposure and HLA in healthy donors. Only in-frame clones appear in the TCRdb table, and some are missing; sequencing was by immunoSEQ multiplex PCR. The table shows roughly 190,000 clones, with roughly 83% occurring only once. Sequenced sample: PBMCs. The receptor source for this set is a woman aged 45-65 years in good health and CMV-seronegative. CDR3s include the opening cysteine and the closing phenylalanine or tryptophan. The D gene is left open where the match is weak. The size field is filled for only some rows; it gives once, few, many or a size class.

-	-	TRBV9	TRBJ2-3	TGTGCCAGCAGAGAAGGAGGCACAGATACGCAGTATTTT	CASREGGTDTQYF
-	-	TRBV2	TRBJ2-3	TGTGCCAGCAGATCCGGGGTCACAGATACGCAGTATTTT	CASRSGVTDTQYF
TRBD2	-	TRBV7-2	TRBJ2-3	TGTGCCAGCAGCTTGGCTAGCGGGAGGAAAACAGATACGCAGTATTTT	CASSLASGRKTDTQYF
-	-	TRBV4-2	TRBJ1-2	TGTGCCAGCAGCCAAGATTTAAGACAGGATCTAAACTATGGCTACACCTTC	CASSQDLRQDLNYGYTF
TRBD1	-	TRBV9	TRBJ2-7	TGTGCCAGCAGCGCATCGGACAGGGACCACGAGCAGTACTTC	CASSASDRDHEQYF
TRBD2	-	TRBV15	TRBJ2-7	TGTGCCACCAGCAGTGCCCGGGGGGGGCGGGGGGAATACGAGCAGTACTTC	CATSSARGGRGEYEQYF
TRBD1	-	TRBV27	TRBJ2-1	TGTGCCAGCAGCCAGGGACAGGGTTACAATGAGCAGTTCTTC	CASSQGQGYNEQFF
-	once	TRBV28	TRBJ1-1	TGTGCCAGCAGTTTGAGGCACAGGCTTATGAACACTGAAGCTTTCTTT	CASSLRHRLMNTEAFF
-	few	TRBV30	TRBJ1-1	TGTGCCTGGAGGATGGGCGCTAACACTGAAGCTTTCTTT	CAWRMGANTEAFF
-	-	TRBV14	TRBJ1-4	TGTGCCAGCAGCCCATCTGGCCTGACAACTAATGAAAAACTGTTTTTT	CASSPSGLTTNEKLFF
TRBD1	-	TRBV5-6	TRBJ2-5	TGTGCCAGCAGCCAAGACAGGGGTGAGACCCAGTACTTC	CASSQDRGETQYF